The following is a TCR beta chain sequence with its context. Its cognate antigen has yet to be identified. No base qualities exist here, and no much larger clone lies one base off it. These data originate in a study of T cell responses to AZD1222 COVID-19 vaccine (dated by TCRdb to the early 2020s). General notes on the study: TCR sequencing covered roughly 230 trial participants: roughly 200 given two doses of AZD1222 and approximately 25 given two doses of MenACWY control vaccine. Trial participants were enrolled by age into 18-55, 56-69 and 70-plus year subgroups, with roughly 150, 30 and 60 TCR-sequenced participants respectively. Study-level results and caveats: Reportedly, almost half of the unique spike-specific TCRs recognized epitopes lying outside the regions that are mutated in the B.1.351 and B.1.1.7 variants. Participants were mostly white British and included more females than males, and it was suggested by the authors that clonal diversity may have been underestimated. Conclusions about previously exposed vaccinees were limited because only a handful of AZD1222 recipients were SARS-CoV-2 seropositive at baseline. In the small 56-69-year group, the increase in depth fell short of significance, most likely because of low power. Because no samples from the day 14 peak response were available, repertoires could be characterized only after the peak T cell response. CD4 TCRs associated with the vaccine covered the entire spike protein, and the dominant responses were in regions 160-218 and 743-854. A significant rise in spike-specific TCR breadth and depth was observed after two AZD1222 doses relative to day 0 and relative to MenACWY recipients.

The CDR3 regions of human TCRbeta chains were subjected to immunosequencing. Processing in the source paper ran as follows. TCRs in the repertoires were compared against a reference library of SARS-CoV-2-specific TCRs that had been generated with the MIRA antigen-specificity platform. Breadth was defined as the fraction of unique TCRs that were SARS-CoV-2-associated, and depth was defined as the fraction of total T cells that were SARS-CoV-2-associated. Using the MIRA data, each spike-specific TCR was mapped to the spike region that the TCR reacts to and placed in a CD4 or CD8 class. Log10-transformed breadth and depth values were compared by one-way ANOVA with Sidak's multiple comparisons tests. TCRdb took over this immuneACCESS table, retaining in-frame rearrangements with V and J assigned. Such tables are incomplete; in checked studies, under half of the missing clones stem from an unresolved V gene, and the remainder is unexplained. V and J calls and clone size come straight from that table; D and trimming were deduced from the DNA. This sample holds 150,000 to 200,000 clones; under 95% were observed only once. Approximately 0.98% of the sample goes to the ten largest clones.

The time point label for this specimen denotes: about 28 days (+/-7) after the second vaccine dose. AZD1222 recipients whose second dose came at about 4 weeks and those whose second dose came at about 12 weeks were combined into one group, since spike-specific TCR depth and breadth did not differ between the two schedules. The vaccinee samples were drawn from two UK trials, COV001 and COV002, one of which was a single-blind randomized controlled phase 2/3 trial testing AZD1222 (ChAdOx1 nCoV-19) in healthy adults. For TCRbeta chain sequencing, PBMC samples were collected from trial participants at day 0 and at day 28 after the second dose. The germline V gene (reference sequence) provides CDR1 MNHNY and CDR2 SVGAGI. Trimming removed 5 bases from V and 1 base from J; the gene matches leave 3 bases unexplained. Reading from cysteine to phenylalanine, the CDR3 counts 16 amino acids. Only the CDR3 region is kept as DNA, spanning 48 bases read in frame from base 1.

This TCR was sampled from an adult who received the AZD1222 COVID-19 vaccine. Here the chain combines TRBV6-6 and TRBJ2-2, and 11 junctional nucleotides match TRBD1. The sequences come from peripheral blood, collected 28 days after the second AZD1222 dose. The DNA sequence is TGTGCCAGCAGTAGGACAGGGGGCGTGAACACCGGGGAGCTGTTTTTT. Translated, this gives CASSRTGGVNTGELFF.